Each of the 4 T cell receptor beta chains below was sequenced from the same sample in a study of blood T cell repertoires in COVID-19 (dated by TCRdb to 2020 to 2022). Preparation of the library involved the immunoSEQ multiplex PCR assay. Entries here come from immuneACCESS through TCRdb and include only in-frame sequences with V and J called. Some clones fail to appear in such tables; in the studies checked, an unresolved V gene covers under half of the shortfall, and the cause of the remainder is unknown. Present in this sample are roughly 420,000 clones, around 87% of which were seen just once. Clones ranked in the top ten supply more than 0.85% of the sample. The sequencing input was PBMCs or T cells enriched from blood (not recorded which). These receptors all come from a woman in her twenties or thirties with acute COVID-19.

V and J are TRBV6-5 and TRBJ1-1; D is unresolved. With 6 bases removed from V and 4 bases from J, the gap between germline ends came to 15 bases. There are 14 residues in the CDR3. Germline loops: CDR1 MNHEY, CDR2 SVGAGI. The DNA for the CDR3 is TGTGCCAGCAGAGATACTGGGCCCTTCACTGAAGCTTTCTTT. Protein product: CASRDTGPFTEAFF.

This clone was seen only a few times. Other DNA sequences in the sample encode the same CDR3. The chain links TRBV18 to TRBJ1-2, with 11 bases matching TRBD1. V lost 0 bases, J lost 5 bases, and 2 bases stayed unmatched. This CDR3 comprises 15 residues. CDR1 is KGHSH, CDR2 LQKENI, per germline. The CDR3: CASSPPRDRGYGYTF. The CDR3 coding sequence is TGTGCCAGCTCACCACCGAGGGACAGGGGGTATGGCTACACCTTC.

The chain recombines TRBV5-1 with TRBJ1-2; perhaps TRBD1 as D (5 bases). V lost 5 bases and J 7 bases, leaving 18 bases between the germline ends. Germline V gene sequence: CDR1 SGHRS, CDR2 YFSETQ. This CDR3 region has 14 residues. The CDR3 here is CASRESGDRFGYTF. Written as DNA, the CDR3 is TGCGCCAGCAGGGAGAGCGGGGACCGTTTTGGCTACACCTTC.

This chain uses TRBV7-2 with TRBJ2-1; D uncertain. The CDR3 runs to 12 residues. V lost 5 bases and J 10 bases, leaving 12 bases between the germline ends. Germline V gene lookup returns CDR1 SGHTA and CDR2 FQGNSA. As DNA, the CDR3 is TGTGCCAGCAGCCTTAGCCCAGTCGAGCAGTTCTTC. Translation: CASSLSPVEQFF.